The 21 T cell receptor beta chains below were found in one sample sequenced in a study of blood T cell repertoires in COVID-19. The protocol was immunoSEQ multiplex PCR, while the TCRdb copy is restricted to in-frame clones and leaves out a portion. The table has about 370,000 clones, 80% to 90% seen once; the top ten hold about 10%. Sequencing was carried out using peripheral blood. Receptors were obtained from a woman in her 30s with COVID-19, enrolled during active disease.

The CDR3 DNA reads TGTGCCAGCAGCTCCGCGGACAGGGGTGAGCGGGAACTCTACAATGAGCAGTTCTTC. Its protein is CASSSADRGERELYNEQFF. The chain joins TRBV7-9 to TRBJ2-1, with 9 bases identical to TRBD1. Germline CDR1 is SEHNR and CDR2 is FQNEAQ (reference sequence). CDR3 length equals 19 residues. The J segment lost 3 bases and the V segment lost 4 bases, leaving 16 bases of the junction unmatched.

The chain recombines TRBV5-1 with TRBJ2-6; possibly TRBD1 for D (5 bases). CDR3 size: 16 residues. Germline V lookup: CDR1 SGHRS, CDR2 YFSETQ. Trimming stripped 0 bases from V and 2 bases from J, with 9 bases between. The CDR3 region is CASSLGQTTGANVLTF. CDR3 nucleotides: TGCGCCAGCAGCTTGGGACAGACGACTGGGGCCAACGTCCTGACTTTC.

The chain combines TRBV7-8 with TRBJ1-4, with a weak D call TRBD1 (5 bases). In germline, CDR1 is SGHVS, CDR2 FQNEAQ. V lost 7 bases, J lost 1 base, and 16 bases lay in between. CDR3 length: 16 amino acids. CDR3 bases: TGTGCCAGCACAGCTATCGGGGGAGGAACTAATGAAAAACTGTTTTTT. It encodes CASTAIGGGTNEKLFF.

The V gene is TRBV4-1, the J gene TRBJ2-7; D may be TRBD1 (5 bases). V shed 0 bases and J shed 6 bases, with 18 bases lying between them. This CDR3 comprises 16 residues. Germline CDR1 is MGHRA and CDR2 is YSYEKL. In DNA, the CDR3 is TGCGCCAGCAGCCAAGATCTTGGGGCGAGCCCCGCCGAGCAGTACTTC. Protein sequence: CASSQDLGASPAEQYF.

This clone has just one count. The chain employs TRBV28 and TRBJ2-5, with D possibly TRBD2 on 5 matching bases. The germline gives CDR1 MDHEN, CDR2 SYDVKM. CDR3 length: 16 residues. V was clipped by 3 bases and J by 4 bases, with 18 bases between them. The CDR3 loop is CASSFGSGPLGETQYF. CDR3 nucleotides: TGTGCCAGCAGTTTTGGGAGCGGCCCTCTAGGAGAGACCCAGTACTTC.

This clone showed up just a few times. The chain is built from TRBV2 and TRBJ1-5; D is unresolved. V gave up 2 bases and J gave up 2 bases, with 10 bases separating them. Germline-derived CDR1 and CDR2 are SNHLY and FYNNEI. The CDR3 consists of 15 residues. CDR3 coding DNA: TGTGCCAGCAGTGAAACGGGTGGAGGCAATCAGCCCCAGCATTTT. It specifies CASSETGGGNQPQHF.

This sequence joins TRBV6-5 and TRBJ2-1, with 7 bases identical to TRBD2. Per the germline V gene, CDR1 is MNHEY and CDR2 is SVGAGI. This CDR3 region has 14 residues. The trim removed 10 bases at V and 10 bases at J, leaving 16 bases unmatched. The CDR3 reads CATRPLRGRGEQFF. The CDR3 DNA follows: TGTGCCACACGTCCTCTACGCGGGAGAGGAGAGCAGTTCTTC.

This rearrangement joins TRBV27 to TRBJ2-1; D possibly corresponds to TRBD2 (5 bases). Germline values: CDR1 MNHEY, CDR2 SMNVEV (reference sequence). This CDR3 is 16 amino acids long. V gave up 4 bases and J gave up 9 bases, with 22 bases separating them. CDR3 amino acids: CASSSPSRGRSGEQFF. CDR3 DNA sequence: TGTGCCAGCAGTTCCCCCTCTCGAGGGAGAAGCGGTGAGCAGTTCTTC.

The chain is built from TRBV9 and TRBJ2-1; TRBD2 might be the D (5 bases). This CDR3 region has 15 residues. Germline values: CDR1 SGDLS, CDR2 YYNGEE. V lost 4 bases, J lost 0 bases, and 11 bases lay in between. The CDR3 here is CASSRTGNSYNEQFF. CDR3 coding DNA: TGTGCCAGCAGCCGGACTGGAAACTCCTACAATGAGCAGTTCTTC.

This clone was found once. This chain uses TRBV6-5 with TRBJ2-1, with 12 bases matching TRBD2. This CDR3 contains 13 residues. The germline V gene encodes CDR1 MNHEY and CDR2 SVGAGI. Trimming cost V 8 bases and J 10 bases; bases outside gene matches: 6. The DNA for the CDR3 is TGTGCCAGCTACGGACTAGCGGGAACCGAGCAGTTCTTC. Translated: CASYGLAGTEQFF.

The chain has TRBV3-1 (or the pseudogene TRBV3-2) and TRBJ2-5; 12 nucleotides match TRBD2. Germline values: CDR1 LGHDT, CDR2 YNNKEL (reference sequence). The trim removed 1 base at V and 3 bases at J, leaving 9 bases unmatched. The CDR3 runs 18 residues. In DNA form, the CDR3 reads TGTGCCAGCAGCCAAGGGACGTCACTAGCGGGAGGCGAAGAGACCCAGTACTTC. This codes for CASSQGTSLAGGEETQYF.

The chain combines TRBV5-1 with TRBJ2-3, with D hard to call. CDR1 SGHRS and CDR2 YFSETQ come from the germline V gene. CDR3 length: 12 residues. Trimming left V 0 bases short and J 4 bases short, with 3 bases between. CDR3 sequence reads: CASSLVADTQYF. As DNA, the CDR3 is TGCGCCAGCAGCTTGGTAGCAGATACGCAGTATTTT.

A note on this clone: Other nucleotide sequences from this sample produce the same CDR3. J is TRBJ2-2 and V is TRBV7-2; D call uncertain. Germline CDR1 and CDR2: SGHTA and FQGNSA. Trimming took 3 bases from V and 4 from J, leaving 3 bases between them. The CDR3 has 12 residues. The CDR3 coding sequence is TGTGCCAGCAGCTTCAGCACCGGGGAGCTGTTTTTT. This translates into CASSFSTGELFF.

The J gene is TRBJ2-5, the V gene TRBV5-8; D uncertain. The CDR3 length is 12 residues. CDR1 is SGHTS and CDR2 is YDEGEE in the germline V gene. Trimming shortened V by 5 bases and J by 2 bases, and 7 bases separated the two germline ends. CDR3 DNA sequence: TGTGCCAGCAGGAGGAGACAAGAGACCCAGTACTTC. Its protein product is CASRRRQETQYF.

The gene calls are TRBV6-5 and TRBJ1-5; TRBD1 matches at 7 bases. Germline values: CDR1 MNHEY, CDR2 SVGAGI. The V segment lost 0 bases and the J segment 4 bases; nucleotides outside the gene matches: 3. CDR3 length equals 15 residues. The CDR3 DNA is TGTGCCAGCAGTTACTCGGGCAGGGGGAATCAGCCCCAGCATTTT. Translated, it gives CASSYSGRGNQPQHF.

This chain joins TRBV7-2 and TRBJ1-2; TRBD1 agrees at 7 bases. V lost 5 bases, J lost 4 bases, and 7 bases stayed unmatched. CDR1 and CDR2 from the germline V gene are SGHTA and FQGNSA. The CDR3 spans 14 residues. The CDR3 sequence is CASSGRQGLYGYTF. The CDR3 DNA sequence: TGTGCCAGCAGCGGTCGACAGGGACTCTATGGCTACACCTTC.

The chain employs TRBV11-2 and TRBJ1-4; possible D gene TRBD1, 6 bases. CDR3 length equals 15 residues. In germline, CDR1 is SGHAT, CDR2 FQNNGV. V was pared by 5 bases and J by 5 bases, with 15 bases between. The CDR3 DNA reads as TGTGCCAGCAGCCTTCAGGGGTTGGGGAATGAAAAACTGTTTTTT. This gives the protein CASSLQGLGNEKLFF.

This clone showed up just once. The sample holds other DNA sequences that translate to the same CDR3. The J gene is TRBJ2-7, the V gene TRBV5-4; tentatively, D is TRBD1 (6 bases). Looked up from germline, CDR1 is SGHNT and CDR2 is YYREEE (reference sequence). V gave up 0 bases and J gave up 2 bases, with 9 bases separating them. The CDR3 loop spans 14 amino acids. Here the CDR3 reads CASSLGGPTYEQYF. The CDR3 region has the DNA TGTGCCAGCAGCTTGGGGGGGCCCACCTACGAGCAGTACTTC. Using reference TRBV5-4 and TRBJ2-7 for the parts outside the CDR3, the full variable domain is ETGVTQSPTHLIKTRGQQVTLRCSSQSGHNTVSWYQQALGQGPQFIFQYYREEENGRGNFPPRFSGLQFPNYSSELNVNALELDDSALYLCASSLGGPTYEQYFGPGTRLTVT.

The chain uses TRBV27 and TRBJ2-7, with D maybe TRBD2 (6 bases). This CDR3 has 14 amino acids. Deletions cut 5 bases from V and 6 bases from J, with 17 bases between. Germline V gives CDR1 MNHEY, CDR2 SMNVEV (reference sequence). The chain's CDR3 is CASSPTVGGSEQYF. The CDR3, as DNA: TGTGCCAGCAGTCCAACAGTTGGGGGGTCCGAGCAGTACTTC.

CDR3 residues: CASSLLAGANTGELFF. The CDR3 nucleotides are TGTGCCAGCAGTTTACTAGCGGGGGCGAACACCGGGGAGCTGTTTTTT. The J gene is TRBJ2-2, the V gene TRBV5-8; TRBD2 aligns across 11 bases. The V gene's germline CDR1 is SGHTS and CDR2 YDEGEE. The V and J ends lost 5 bases and 0 bases, in that order; junction bases with no gene match: 3. This CDR3 has 16 residues.

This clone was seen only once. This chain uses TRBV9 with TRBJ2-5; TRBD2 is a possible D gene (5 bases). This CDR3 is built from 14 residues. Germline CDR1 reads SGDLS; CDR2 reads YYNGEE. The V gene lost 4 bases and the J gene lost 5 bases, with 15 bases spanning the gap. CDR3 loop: CASSPSGESETQYF. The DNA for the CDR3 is TGTGCCAGCAGCCCGAGCGGAGAGTCCGAGACCCAGTACTTC.